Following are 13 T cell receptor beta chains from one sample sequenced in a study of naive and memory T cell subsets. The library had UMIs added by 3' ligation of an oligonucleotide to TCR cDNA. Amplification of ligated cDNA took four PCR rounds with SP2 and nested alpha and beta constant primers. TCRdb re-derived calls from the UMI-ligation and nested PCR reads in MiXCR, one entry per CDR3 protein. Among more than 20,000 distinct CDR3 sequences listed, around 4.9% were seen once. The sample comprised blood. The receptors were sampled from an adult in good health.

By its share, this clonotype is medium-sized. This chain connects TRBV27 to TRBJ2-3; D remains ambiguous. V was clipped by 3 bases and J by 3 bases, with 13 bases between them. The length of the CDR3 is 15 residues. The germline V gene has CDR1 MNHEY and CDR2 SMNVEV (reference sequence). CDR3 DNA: TGTGCCAGCAGTTTCGTCTCCGCCCTTACAGATACGCAGTATTTT. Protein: CASSFVSALTDTQYF.

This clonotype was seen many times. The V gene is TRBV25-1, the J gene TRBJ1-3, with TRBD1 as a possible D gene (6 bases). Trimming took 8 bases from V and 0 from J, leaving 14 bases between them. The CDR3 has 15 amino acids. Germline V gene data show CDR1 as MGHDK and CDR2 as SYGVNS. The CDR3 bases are TGTGCCAGCTCCAGGGGCATTAGCTCTGGAAACACCATATATTTT. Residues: CASSRGISSGNTIYF. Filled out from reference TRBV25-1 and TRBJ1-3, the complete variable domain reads EADIYQTPRYLVIGTGKKITLECSQTMGHDKMYWYQQDPGMELHLIHYSYGVNSTEKGDLSSESTVSRIRTEHFPLTLESARPSHTSQYLCASSRGISSGNTIYFGEGSWLTVV.

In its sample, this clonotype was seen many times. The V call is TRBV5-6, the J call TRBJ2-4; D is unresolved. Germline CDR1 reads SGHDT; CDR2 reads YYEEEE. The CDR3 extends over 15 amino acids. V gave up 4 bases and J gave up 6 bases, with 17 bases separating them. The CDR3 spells CASSPQWDGVNIQYF. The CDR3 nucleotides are TGTGCCAGCAGCCCTCAGTGGGATGGCGTAAACATTCAGTACTTC. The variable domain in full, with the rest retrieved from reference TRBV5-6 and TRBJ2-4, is DAGVTQSPTHLIKTRGQQVTLRCSPKSGHDTVSWYQQALGQGPQFIFQYYEEEERQRGNFPDRFSGHQFPNYSSELNVNALLLGDSALYLCASSPQWDGVNIQYFGAGTRLSVL.

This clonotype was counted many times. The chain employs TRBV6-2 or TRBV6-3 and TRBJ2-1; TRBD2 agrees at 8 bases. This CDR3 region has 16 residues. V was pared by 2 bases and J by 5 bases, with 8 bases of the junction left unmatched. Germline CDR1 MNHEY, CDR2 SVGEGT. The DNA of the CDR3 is TGTGCCAGCAGTTACGCGATAGCGGGAATCCACAATGAGCAGTTCTTC. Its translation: CASSYAIAGIHNEQFF.

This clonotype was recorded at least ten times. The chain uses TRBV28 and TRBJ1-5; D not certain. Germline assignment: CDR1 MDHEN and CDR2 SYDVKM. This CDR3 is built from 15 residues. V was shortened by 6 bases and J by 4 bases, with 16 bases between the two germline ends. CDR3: CASRSGGSRNQPQHF. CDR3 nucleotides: TGTGCCAGCAGGAGTGGTGGGTCAAGGAATCAGCCCCAGCATTTT.

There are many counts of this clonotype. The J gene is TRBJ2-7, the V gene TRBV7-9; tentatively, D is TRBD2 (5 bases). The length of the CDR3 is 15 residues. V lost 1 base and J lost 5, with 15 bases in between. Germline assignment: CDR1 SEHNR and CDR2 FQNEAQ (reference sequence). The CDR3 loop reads CASSLVDGEVDEQYF. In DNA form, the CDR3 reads TGTGCCAGCAGCTTAGTCGACGGGGAAGTGGACGAGCAGTACTTC.

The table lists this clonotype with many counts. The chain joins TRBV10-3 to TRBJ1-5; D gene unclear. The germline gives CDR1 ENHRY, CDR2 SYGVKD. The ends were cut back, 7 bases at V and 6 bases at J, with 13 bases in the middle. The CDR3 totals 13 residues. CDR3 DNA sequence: TGTGCCATCACCAAATCAGAGGCTCAGCCCCAGCATTTT. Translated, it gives CAITKSEAQPQHF.

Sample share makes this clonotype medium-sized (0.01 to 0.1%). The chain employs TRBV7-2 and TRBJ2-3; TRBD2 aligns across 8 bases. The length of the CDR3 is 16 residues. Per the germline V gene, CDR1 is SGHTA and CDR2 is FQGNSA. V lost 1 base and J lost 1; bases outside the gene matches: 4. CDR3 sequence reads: CASSLVGAGGTDTQYF. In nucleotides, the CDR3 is TGTGCCAGCAGCTTAGTTGGAGCGGGAGGCACAGATACGCAGTATTTT.

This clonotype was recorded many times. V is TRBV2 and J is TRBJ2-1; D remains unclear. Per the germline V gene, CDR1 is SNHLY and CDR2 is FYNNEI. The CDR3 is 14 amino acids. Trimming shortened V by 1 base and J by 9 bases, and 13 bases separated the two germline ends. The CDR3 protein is CASSEGRSLGEQFF. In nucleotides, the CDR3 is TGTGCCAGCAGTGAAGGCAGGAGCCTAGGTGAGCAGTTCTTC.

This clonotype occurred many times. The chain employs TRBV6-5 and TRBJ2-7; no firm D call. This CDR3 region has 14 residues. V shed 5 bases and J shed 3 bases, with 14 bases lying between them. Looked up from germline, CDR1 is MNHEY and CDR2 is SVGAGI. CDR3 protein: CASSPTGQSYEQYF. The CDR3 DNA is TGTGCCAGCAGTCCCACCGGGCAGAGCTACGAGCAGTACTTC.

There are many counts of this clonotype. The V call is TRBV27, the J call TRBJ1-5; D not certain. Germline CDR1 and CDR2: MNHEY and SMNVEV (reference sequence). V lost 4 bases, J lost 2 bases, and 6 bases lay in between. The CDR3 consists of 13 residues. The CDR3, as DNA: TGTGCCAGCAGTTACGATGGCAATCAGCCCCAGCATTTT. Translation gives CASSYDGNQPQHF.

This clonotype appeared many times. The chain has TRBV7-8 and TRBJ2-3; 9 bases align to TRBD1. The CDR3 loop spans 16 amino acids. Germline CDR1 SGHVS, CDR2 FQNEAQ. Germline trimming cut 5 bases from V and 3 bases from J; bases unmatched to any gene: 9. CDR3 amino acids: CASSSRGQGRTDTQYF. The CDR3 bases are TGTGCCAGCAGCAGCCGGGGACAGGGAAGGACAGATACGCAGTATTTT. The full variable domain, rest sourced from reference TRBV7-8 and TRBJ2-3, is GAGVSQSPRYKVAKRGQDVALRCDPISGHVSLFWYQQALGQGPEFLTYFQNEAQLDKSGLPSDRFFAERPEGSVSTLKIQRTQQEDSAVYLCASSSRGQGRTDTQYFGPGTRLTVL.

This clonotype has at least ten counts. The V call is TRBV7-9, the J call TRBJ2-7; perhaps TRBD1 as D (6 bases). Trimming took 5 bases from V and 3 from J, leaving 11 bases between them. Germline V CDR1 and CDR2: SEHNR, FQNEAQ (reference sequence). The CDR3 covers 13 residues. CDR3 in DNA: TGTGCCAGCAGCCCAAGGGACATCTACGAGCAGTACTTC. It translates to CASSPRDIYEQYF.